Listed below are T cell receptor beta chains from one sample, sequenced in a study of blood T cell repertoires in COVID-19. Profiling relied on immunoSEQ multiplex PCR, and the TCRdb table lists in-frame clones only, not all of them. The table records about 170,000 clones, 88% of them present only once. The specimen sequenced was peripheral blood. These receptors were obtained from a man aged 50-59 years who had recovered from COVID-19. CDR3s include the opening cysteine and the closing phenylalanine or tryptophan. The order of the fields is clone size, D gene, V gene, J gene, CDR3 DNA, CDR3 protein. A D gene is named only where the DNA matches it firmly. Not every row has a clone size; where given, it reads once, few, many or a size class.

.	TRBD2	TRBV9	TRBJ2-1	TGTGCCAGCAGCGTCTCACTAGCGGGGCCTTACAATGAGCAGTTCTTC	CASSVSLAGPYNEQFF
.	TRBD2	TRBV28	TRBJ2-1	TGTGCCAGCAGGTCATTGTATGGACTAGCGGGGGGCCCCTTTCCCGGGACCTACAATGAGCAGTTCTTC	CASRSLYGLAGGPFPGTYNEQFF
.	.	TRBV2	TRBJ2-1	TGTGCCAGCAGTCAGAGACACACGAGCTCCTACAATGAGCAGTTCTTC	CASSQRHTSSYNEQFF
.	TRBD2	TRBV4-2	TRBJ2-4	TGTGCCAGCAGCCAAGATATGGGACTAGCGGCACAACTAGCCAAAAACATTCAGTACTTC	CASSQDMGLAAQLAKNIQYF
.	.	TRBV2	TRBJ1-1	TGTGCCAGCAGTGGACAGAAAGCTTTCTTT	CASSGQKAFF
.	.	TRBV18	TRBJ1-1	TGTGCCAGCTCACCACCGTCGAAAACCAGGGCTTTCTTT	CASSPPSKTRAFF
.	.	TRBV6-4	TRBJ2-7	TGTGCCAGCAGTGACGGCAGGGAATACGAGCAGTACTTC	CASSDGREYEQYF
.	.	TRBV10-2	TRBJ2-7	TGCGCCACTTCGACTTCGGGGTACGAGCAGTACTTC	CATSTSGYEQYF
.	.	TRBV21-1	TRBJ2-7	TGTGCCAGCAGCACGGACAGCATGGGGCAGTACTTC	CASSTDSMGQYF
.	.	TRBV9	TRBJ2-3	TGTGCCAGCAGCCCCCGGACAGCCCCAGAGACGCAGTATTTT	CASSPRTAPETQYF
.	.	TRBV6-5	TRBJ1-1	TGTGCCAGCCAAATGGGAGGGATGGAGAACACTGAAGCTTTCTTT	CASQMGGMENTEAFF
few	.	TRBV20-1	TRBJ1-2	TGCAGTGCAAGCAACTACTATGGCTACACCTTC	CSASNYYGYTF
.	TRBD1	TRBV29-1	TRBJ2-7	TGCAGCGCCCGAGGGGACAGGGGTCGCGAGCAGTACTTC	CSARGDRGREQYF
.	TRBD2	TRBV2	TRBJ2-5	TGTGCCAGCATGTTTGCGGGAGGGGGGACCCAGTACTTC	CASMFAGGGTQYF
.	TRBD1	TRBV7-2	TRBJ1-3	TGTGCCAGCAGTTACGGGACAGCTGGAAACACCATATATTTT	CASSYGTAGNTIYF
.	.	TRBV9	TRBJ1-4	TGTGCCAGCAGCGTAGAGCCGAGCGTGGAAAAACTGTTTTTT	CASSVEPSVEKLFF
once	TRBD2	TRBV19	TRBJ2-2	TGTGCCAGTAGATCGAGGCTAGCGGAAAACACCGGGGAGCTGTTTTTT	CASRSRLAENTGELFF
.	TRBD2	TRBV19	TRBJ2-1	TGTGCCAGTGAGGACCCGGGGAGGGATGAGCAGTTCTTC	CASEDPGRDEQFF
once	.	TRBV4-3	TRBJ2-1	TGCGCCAGCAGCTTCTGGGCACTAGAATCATCCCGCAATGAGCAGTTCTTC	CASSFWALESSRNEQFF
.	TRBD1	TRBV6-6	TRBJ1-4	TGTGCCAGCAGAAAGACAGGGGACTCAACTAATGAAAAACTGTTTTTT	CASRKTGDSTNEKLFF
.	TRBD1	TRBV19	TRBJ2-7	TGTGCCAGTAGTATCTCCGTTAGGGGGCGAGGGGAGCAGTACTTC	CASSISVRGRGEQYF
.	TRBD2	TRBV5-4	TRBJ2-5	TGTGCCAGCAGCCGGGGGGGAGTAGGTGAGACCCAGTACTTC	CASSRGGVGETQYF
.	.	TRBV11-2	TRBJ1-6	TGTGCCAGCAGCCCCGAGGCCCTAAGGTCACCCCTCCACTTT	CASSPEALRSPLHF
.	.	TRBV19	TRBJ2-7	TGTGCCAGTAGTATAGATCGAGGCAGCTACGAGCAGTACTTC	CASSIDRGSYEQYF
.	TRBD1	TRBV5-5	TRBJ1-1	TGTGCCAGCAGCTTACCCAGGGGGCTTGGAGCTTTCTTT	CASSLPRGLGAFF
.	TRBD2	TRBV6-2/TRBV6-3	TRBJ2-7	TGTGCCAGCAGTGTAACTAGCGGGTCCTCCTACGAGCAGTACTTC	CASSVTSGSSYEQYF
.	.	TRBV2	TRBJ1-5	TGTGCCAGCAGTGAAGACAGTTACAATCAGCCCCAGCATTTT	CASSEDSYNQPQHF
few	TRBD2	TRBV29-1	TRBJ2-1	TGCAGCGTTGAGCATCCTACCGGGACTAGCAATTGGTACAATGAGCAGTTCTTC	CSVEHPTGTSNWYNEQFF
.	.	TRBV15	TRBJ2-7	TGTGCCACCAGCAGAGCTGGGGCTCACCCAAACTTC	CATSRAGAHPNF
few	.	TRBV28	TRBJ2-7	TGTGCCAGCAGTTTCTTTATTATATGGGGGACTTACTACGAGCAGTACTTC	CASSFFIIWGTYYEQYF
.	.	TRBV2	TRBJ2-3	TGTGCCAGCAGTCAGCTAGCGCAGATCACAGATACGCAGTATTTT	CASSQLAQITDTQYF
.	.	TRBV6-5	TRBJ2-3	TGTGCCAGCTTATTAGTGGATACGCAGTATTTT	CASLLVDTQYF
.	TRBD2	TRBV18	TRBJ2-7	TGTGCCAGCTCATCCGGGACTACTCCCTACGAGCAGTACTTC	CASSSGTTPYEQYF
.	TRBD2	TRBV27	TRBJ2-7	TGTGCCAGCAGTCGACTAGCGGGGGGCTACGAGCAGTACTTC	CASSRLAGGYEQYF
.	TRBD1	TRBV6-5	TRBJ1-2	TGTGCCAGCAGGGTGACAGGGGCTAACTATGGCTACACCTTC	CASRVTGANYGYTF
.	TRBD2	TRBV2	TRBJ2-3	TGTGCCAGCAGTGCCGATCTAGCGGCAAGCACAGATACGCAGTATTTT	CASSADLAASTDTQYF
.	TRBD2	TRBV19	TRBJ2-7	TGTGCCAGTAGGGCCCGAGCGGGAGGATTTGAGCAGTACTTC	CASRARAGGFEQYF
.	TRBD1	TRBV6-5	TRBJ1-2	TGTGCCAGCAGGAACAGGGGGCAGGGAGGCTACACCTTC	CASRNRGQGGYTF
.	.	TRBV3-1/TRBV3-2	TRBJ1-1	TGTGCCAGCAGCCAAGCGGGGTCCGTGAACACTGAAGCTTTCTTT	CASSQAGSVNTEAFF
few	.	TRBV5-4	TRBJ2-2	TGTGCCAGCAGCCAGGGCACCGGGGAGCTGTTTTTT	CASSQGTGELFF
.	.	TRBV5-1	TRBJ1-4	TGCGCCAGCAGCTTGCTCGCGGGAGAGAATGAAAAACTGTTTTTT	CASSLLAGENEKLFF
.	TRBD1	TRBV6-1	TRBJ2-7	TGTGCCAGCAGTGAAGTTGGACAGGGCGACGAGCAGTACTTC	CASSEVGQGDEQYF
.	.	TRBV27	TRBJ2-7	TGTGCCAGCAGTTCTGAGCAGGACAACTCCTACGAGCAGTACTTC	CASSSEQDNSYEQYF
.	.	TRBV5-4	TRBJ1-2	TGTGCCAGCAGCCGGGGACTAGACAGGAGCTATGGCTACACCTTC	CASSRGLDRSYGYTF
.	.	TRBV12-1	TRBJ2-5	TGTGCCAGCCGACTAGCTGGAGAGACCCAGTACTTC	CASRLAGETQYF
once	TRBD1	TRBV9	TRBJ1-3	TGTGCCAGCAGTTCCACAGGGGACCCCGGAAACACCATATATTTT	CASSSTGDPGNTIYF
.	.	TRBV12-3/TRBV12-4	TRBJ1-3	TGTGCCAGCAGTTTATCGGGAAACACCATATATTTT	CASSLSGNTIYF
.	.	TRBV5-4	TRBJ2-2	TGTGCCAGCAGCTTGGGATGGGGGCCGGGCACCGGGGAGCTGTTTTTT	CASSLGWGPGTGELFF
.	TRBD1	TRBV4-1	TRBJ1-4	TGCGCCAGCAGTCGTGTTGGGACAGGGGATGAAAAACTGTTTTTT	CASSRVGTGDEKLFF
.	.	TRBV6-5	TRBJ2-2	TGTGCCAGCAGTTACCGGGGGGCCGCCACCGGGGAGCTGTTTTTT	CASSYRGAATGELFF
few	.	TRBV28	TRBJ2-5	TGTGCCAGCAGTCCCGACAGTTTCCAAGAGACCCAGTACTTC	CASSPDSFQETQYF
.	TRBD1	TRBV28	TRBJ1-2	TGTGCCAGCAGTTTGCCCCGACAGGGTAGACGGGGCTACACCTTC	CASSLPRQGRRGYTF
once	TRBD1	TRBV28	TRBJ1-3	TGTGCCAGCAGTGCAGGGGGCTGGGGAAACACCATATATTTT	CASSAGGWGNTIYF
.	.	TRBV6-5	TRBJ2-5	TGTGCCAGCACCTGGGCAGGGAGGGAGACCCAGTACTTC	CASTWAGRETQYF
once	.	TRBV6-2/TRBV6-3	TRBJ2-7	TGTGCCAGCAGTTACCCAACCTACGAGCAGTACTTC	CASSYPTYEQYF
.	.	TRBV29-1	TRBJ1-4	TGCAGCGTTGCCCTCCTCGGGGGGTTGGCTAATGAAAAACTGTTTTTT	CSVALLGGLANEKLFF